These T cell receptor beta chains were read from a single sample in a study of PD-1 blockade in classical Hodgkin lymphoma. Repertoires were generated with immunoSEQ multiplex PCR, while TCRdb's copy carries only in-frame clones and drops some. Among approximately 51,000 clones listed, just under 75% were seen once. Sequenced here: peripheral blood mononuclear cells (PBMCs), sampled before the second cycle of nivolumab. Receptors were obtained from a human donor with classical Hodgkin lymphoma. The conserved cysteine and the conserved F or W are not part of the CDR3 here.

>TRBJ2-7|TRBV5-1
ASSLGSGGAHEQY
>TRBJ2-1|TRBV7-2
ASSLTGGGAWNEQF
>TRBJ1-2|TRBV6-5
ASSTTGGRNYGYT
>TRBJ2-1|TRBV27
ASSLRREAEQF
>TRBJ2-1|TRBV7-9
ASSLVTSGRINEQF
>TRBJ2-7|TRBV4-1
ASSQDIFPSGSSDEQY
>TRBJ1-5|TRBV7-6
ASSGGANQPQH
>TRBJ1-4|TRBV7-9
ASSARTANEKLF
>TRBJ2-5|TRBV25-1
ASSEWMDTGETQY
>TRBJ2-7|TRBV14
ASSQGQGQY
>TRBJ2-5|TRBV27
ASSPRSFMIKETQY
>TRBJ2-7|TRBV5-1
ASSGRQGM
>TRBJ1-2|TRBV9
ASSGSGGASGYT
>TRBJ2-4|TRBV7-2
ASSRGLETNIQY
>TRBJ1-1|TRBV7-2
ASSTQGGGTEAF
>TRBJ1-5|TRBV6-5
ASAHGGQPQH
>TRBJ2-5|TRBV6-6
ASGDREETQY
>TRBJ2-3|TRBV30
AWSPPSTDTQY
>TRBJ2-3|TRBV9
ASSSRQGARDTQY
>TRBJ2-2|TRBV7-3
ASSLSLAGVGTGELF
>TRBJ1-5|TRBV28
ASSMPGTGSRPQH
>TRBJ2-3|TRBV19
ASSDRTGDTQY
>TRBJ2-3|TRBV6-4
ASSDRGGTDTQY
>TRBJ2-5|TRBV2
ASSAGTETQY
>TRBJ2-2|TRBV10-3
AIRLTSGRNTGELF
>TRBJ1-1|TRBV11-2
ASSFSVNTEAF
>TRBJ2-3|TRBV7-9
ASSLVVTDTQY
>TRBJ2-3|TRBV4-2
ASSPRTGTDTQY
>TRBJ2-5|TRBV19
ASSIGWGLGETQY
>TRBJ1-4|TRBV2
ASRLTGGEEKLF
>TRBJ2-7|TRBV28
ASSLPGYEQY
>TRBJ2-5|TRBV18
ASSGQQETQY
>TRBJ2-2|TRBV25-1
ASTQGQGYTGELF
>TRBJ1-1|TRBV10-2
ASSDQTGANTEAF
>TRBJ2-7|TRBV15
ATSRDPRRLASNYEQY
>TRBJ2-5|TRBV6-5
ASSYLAVQETQY
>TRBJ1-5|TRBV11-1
ASSPAGTGFQPQH
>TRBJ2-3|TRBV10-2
ASTTDFTDTQY
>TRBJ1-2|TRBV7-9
ASSLVATPNYGYT
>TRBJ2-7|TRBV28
ASSLFGYEQY
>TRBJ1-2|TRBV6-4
ASTGSEGTYGYT
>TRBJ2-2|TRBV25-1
ASSAGLAGGSNTGELF
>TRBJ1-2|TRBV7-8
ASSSLRGLYGYT
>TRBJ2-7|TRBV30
AWSLLSYEQY
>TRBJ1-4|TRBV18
ASSPLSGYRSPEKLF
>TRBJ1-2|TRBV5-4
ASSLSARNYGYT
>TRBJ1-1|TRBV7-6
ASSLYSGQNTEAF
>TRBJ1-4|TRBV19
ASSASWMGEKLF
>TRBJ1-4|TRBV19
ASTADEKLF
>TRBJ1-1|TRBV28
ASSLRGLGNTEAF
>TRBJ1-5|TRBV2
ASSVSGGGNQPQH
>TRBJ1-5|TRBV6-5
ASSHGNQPQH
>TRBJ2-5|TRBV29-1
SVEEGIGRQETQY